A selection of T cell receptor beta chains follows, all from one sample in a study of T cell changes during pregnancy in multiple sclerosis. Sequencing used immunoSEQ multiplex PCR; TCRdb keeps in-frame clones, though not all of them. This table has tens of thousands of clones, roughly 90% appearing once. The starting material was peripheral blood, obtained in the third trimester of pregnancy. The receptors shown here come from a female donor with multiple sclerosis, enrolled in a pregnancy study. The CDR3 runs from the conserved cysteine through the conserved F or W. D genes are given only for firm matches. The size entry is marked missing in some rows and otherwise reads once, few, many or a size class.

cdr3_nt	cdr3_aa	clone_size	cdr3_length	d_call	v_call	j_call
TGTGCCAGCAGACCTCCGGGACAGGGACCCGAGCAGTACTTC	CASRPPGQGPEQYF	once	14	TRBD1	TRBV6-5	TRBJ2-7
TGTGCCAGCAACATATGGGAGGGTGGGAGAAATGAGCAGTTCTTC	CASNIWEGGRNEQFF	.	15	TRBD2	TRBV7-9	TRBJ2-1
TGTGCCAGCAGTTTATTCGCGACCGGGGAGCTGTTTTTT	CASSLFATGELFF	.	13	.	TRBV28	TRBJ2-2
TGTGCCAGCAGCTCACAGGGGTACTCCGAGAGTGGCTCCTATAATTCACCCCTCCACTTT	CASSSQGYSESGSYNSPLHF	.	20	TRBD1	TRBV7-6	TRBJ1-6
TGCGCCAGCAGCCAAGGGACAGGGACAGGGGCCAACGTCCTGACTTTC	CASSQGTGTGANVLTF	.	16	TRBD1	TRBV4-3	TRBJ2-6
TGTGCCAGCAGCTCGGAGTCCCAGTACTTC	CASSSESQYF	.	10	.	TRBV7-9	TRBJ2-5
TGTGCCAGCAGCGTAGGCGGGTCGACGAACACTGAAGCTTTCTTT	CASSVGGSTNTEAFF	.	15	.	TRBV9	TRBJ1-1
TGCGCCAGCAGCTTTGTTTCGACTAGCAGTACAGATACGCAGTATTTT	CASSFVSTSSTDTQYF	.	16	TRBD2	TRBV5-1	TRBJ2-3
TGTGCCAGCAGCGGGGGACAGCCGAACACTGAAGCTTTCTTT	CASSGGQPNTEAFF	.	14	TRBD1	TRBV9	TRBJ1-1
TGTGCCAGCAGCGAGACTGGGAGTGTAGAAGCTTTCTTT	CASSETGSVEAFF	.	13	.	TRBV5-8	TRBJ1-1
TGTGCCAGCAGTGTAGGGCGGGCCAGCACAGATACGCAGTATTTT	CASSVGRASTDTQYF	.	15	.	TRBV6-4	TRBJ2-3
TGTGCCAGCAGCCGGCGGTACAGGGTCAACGAGCAGTACTTC	CASSRRYRVNEQYF	.	14	.	TRBV21-1	TRBJ2-7
TGTGCCTGGAGTGCCGGACTCCCCCCTGAAGCTTTCTTT	CAWSAGLPPEAFF	.	13	.	TRBV30	TRBJ1-1
TGTGCCAGCTCGGACAGGGGACGGTACGAGCAGTACTTC	CASSDRGRYEQYF	.	13	TRBD1	TRBV6-5	TRBJ2-7
TGCGCCAGCAGCCAAGCGTGGGGGCCCGGGTATGGCTACACCTTC	CASSQAWGPGYGYTF	.	15	.	TRBV4-3	TRBJ1-2
TGTGCCAGCAGCTTAAGAACAGGGAGAGGAAACACCATATATTTT	CASSLRTGRGNTIYF	.	15	.	TRBV7-9	TRBJ1-3